This entry is about one T cell receptor beta chain. Its antigen is as yet unknown. The data derive from a study of response to subunit inactivated influenza vaccine. Study-wide findings and caveats: The authors suggested that every seasonal influenza vaccination recruits few new T cells.

TCRdb passed the RT-PCR reads through MiXCR, listing each CDR3 protein once. The sample consists of over 300,000 distinct CDR3 sequences, 21% of them appearing once. The CDR3 spans 18 residues. The V and J ends lost 0 bases and 4 bases, in that order; junction bases with no gene match: 8. In germline, CDR1 is LNHNV, CDR2 YYDKDF (reference sequence). The TCR comes from a man aged 50-75 years who received an inactivated influenza vaccine. Sequencing used PBMCs from blood, obtained 21 months after vaccination. The rearrangement links TRBV15 to TRBJ2-2; 10 bases match TRBD1. The CDR3 region has the DNA TGTGCCACCAGCAGAGATGGGAGGGGGACAGGGGCCACCGGGGAGCTGTTTTTT. It encodes CATSRDGRGTGATGELFF.